The 32 T cell receptor beta chains given below trace back to one sample, sequenced in a study of T-cell reconstitution after alpha-beta-depleted transplantation in children. Preparation of the TCRbeta library involved a method that used unique molecular identifiers. MiXCR, applied by TCRdb to the PCR reads, yields one record per CDR3 protein. The sample contains hundreds of thousands of distinct CDR3 sequences, approximately 15% of which appear only once. The sample was PBMCs, mostly from graft donor cells, taken 360 days after TCRalphabeta/CD19-depleted stem cell transplant. The receptors derive from a male patient aged 2-9 years who had a stem cell transplant for acute lymphoblastic leukemia, so the T cells may come from the graft donor.

The chain employs TRBV3-1 and TRBJ2-6, with D possibly being TRBD1 (6 bases). Looked up from germline, CDR1 is LGHDT and CDR2 is YNNKEL (reference sequence). The CDR3 is 17 amino acids. V shed 4 bases and J shed 2 bases, with 15 bases lying between them. This chain's CDR3 is CASSLEHAGAGANVLTF. The CDR3 nucleotides are TGTGCCAGCAGCCTAGAGCACGCAGGGGCTGGGGCCAACGTCCTGACTTTC. Filled out from reference TRBV3-1 and TRBJ2-6, the complete variable domain reads DTAVSQTPKYLVTQMGNDKSIKCEQNLGHDTMYWYKQDSKKFLKIMFSYNNKELIINETVPNRFSPKSPDKAHLNLHINSLELGDSAVYFCASSLEHAGAGANVLTFGAGSRLTVL.

The table lists this clonotype with a few counts. The J gene is TRBJ2-1, the V gene TRBV27, with D maybe TRBD2 (6 bases). The CDR3 runs to 15 residues. V lost 5 bases to trimming and J lost 8 bases, with 19 bases between them. The germline CDR1 and CDR2 sequences are MNHEY and SMNVEV (reference sequence). The CDR3 sequence is CASSVATRVRDEQFF. The CDR3 DNA reads TGTGCCAGCAGTGTCGCGACTAGGGTTCGCGATGAGCAGTTCTTC.

The genes are TRBV7-9 and TRBJ2-7; 12 bases map to TRBD2. CDR3 size: 15 residues. The germline CDR1 and CDR2 sequences are SEHNR and FQNEAQ (reference sequence). V was pared by 5 bases and J by 2 bases, with 4 bases of the junction left unmatched. The CDR3 nucleotides are TGTGCCAGCAGCCTCACTAGCGGGAGGACCTACGAGCAGTACTTC. Translation gives CASSLTSGRTYEQYF.

This chain links TRBV10-3 with TRBJ1-5, with D unresolved. The CDR3 spans 14 residues. Trimming removed 5 bases at V and 5 bases at J, with 13 bases between. Germline V gives CDR1 ENHRY, CDR2 SYGVKD. CDR3 coding DNA: TGTGCCATCAGTTCCAGGCCCGGGGATCAGCCCCAGCATTTT. Translation: CAISSRPGDQPQHF.

The chain employs TRBV6-5 and TRBJ2-7, with 9 bases fitting TRBD1. CDR1 and CDR2 (germline): MNHEY, SVGAGI. The ends lost 4 bases at V and 5 bases at J; junction bases unmatched: 3. This CDR3 has 13 amino acids. This CDR3 is CASSWDRAHEQYF. The CDR3 DNA is TGTGCCAGCAGTTGGGACAGGGCCCACGAGCAGTACTTC.

This clonotype was seen many times. The rearrangement links TRBV9 to TRBJ2-1, with a possible D match to TRBD2 (5 bases). Germline lookup yields CDR1 SGDLS and CDR2 YYNGEE. CDR3 length: 14 residues. V was cut by 1 base and J by 10 bases, with 15 bases left in between. The CDR3 loop reads CASSVFWVRGEQFF. The CDR3 coding sequence is TGTGCCAGCAGCGTATTCTGGGTGCGCGGGGAGCAGTTCTTC.

V usage is TRBV24-1 and J usage is TRBJ2-7; 8 positions match TRBD1. This CDR3 comprises 16 residues. CDR1 KGHDR and CDR2 SFDVKD come from the germline V gene. Trimming at V came to 0 bases and at J to 5 bases, leaving 8 bases not matched to a gene. This CDR3 reads CATSDLRDRGGDEQYF. The CDR3 DNA reads as TGTGCCACCAGTGATTTGCGAGACAGGGGAGGTGACGAGCAGTACTTC.

This clonotype was seen only a few times. The chain employs TRBV12-3 or TRBV12-4 and TRBJ2-3, with D possibly TRBD1 on 6 matching bases. The V end lost 5 bases, the J end lost 5 bases, and 11 bases lay between the germline ends. This CDR3 spans 13 amino acids. CDR3 sequence (DNA): TGTGCCAGCAGTCCCCGACAGGAAGATACGCAGTATTTT. It specifies CASSPRQEDTQYF.

This clonotype was counted many times. The chain joins TRBV11-2 to TRBJ1-1, with D maybe TRBD1 (5 bases). CDR3 size: 14 residues. Germline assignment: CDR1 SGHAT and CDR2 FQNNGV. Trimming left V 0 bases short and J 3 bases short, with 8 bases between. The CDR3 loop reads CASSLEGVDTEAFF. In DNA form, the CDR3 reads TGTGCCAGCAGCTTAGAGGGGGTGGACACTGAAGCTTTCTTT. Looking up the rest from reference TRBV11-2 and TRBJ1-1 gives the full variable domain: EAGVAQSPRYKIIEKRQSVAFWCNPISGHATLYWYQQILGQGPKLLIQFQNNGVVDDSQLPKDRFSAERLKGVDSTLKIQPAKLEDSAVYLCASSLEGVDTEAFFGQGTRLTVV.

This clonotype was detected many times. This chain joins TRBV5-8 and TRBJ2-3, with D maybe TRBD2 (5 bases). The CDR3 consists of 16 residues. V lost 0 bases and J lost 1, with 12 bases in between. CDR1 is SGHTS, CDR2 YDEGEE, per germline. Written as DNA, the CDR3 is TGTGCCAGCAGCTTGGGAACTAGTGTGGGCACAGATACGCAGTATTTT. Protein sequence: CASSLGTSVGTDTQYF.

The rearrangement links TRBV11-2 to TRBJ2-2; 7 nucleotides match TRBD2. The CDR3 runs 17 residues. The germline V gene has CDR1 SGHAT and CDR2 FQNNGV. V lost 2 bases to trimming and J lost 4 bases; unmatched junction nucleotides: 10. CDR3 protein: CASSLLTAGARTGELFF. The CDR3 coding sequence is TGTGCCAGCAGCTTACTTACGGCGGGAGCACGCACCGGGGAGCTGTTTTTT.

This clonotype was detected only a few times. The chain recombines TRBV12-3 or TRBV12-4 with TRBJ2-3, with TRBD2 identical over 10 bases. This CDR3 is built from 16 residues. Unmatched junction bases numbered 11, after V lost 7 bases and J lost 4 bases. The CDR3 DNA is TGTGCCAGCAAACGCCCTAGCGGGGGTGGGGCAGATACGCAGTATTTT. This codes for CASKRPSGGGADTQYF.

The gene calls are TRBV29-1 and TRBJ1-1; D possibly corresponds to TRBD1 (5 bases). This CDR3 has 10 residues. V was trimmed by 5 bases and J by 7 bases, leaving 8 bases between them. Germline V gene data show CDR1 as SQVTM and CDR2 as ANQGSEA. The CDR3: CSVSGREAFF. The CDR3 region has the DNA TGCAGCGTTTCGGGACGTGAAGCTTTCTTT.

This clonotype was seen a few times. The J gene is TRBJ2-2, the V gene TRBV20-1; 14 nucleotides line up with TRBD2. The CDR3 runs to 19 residues. V gave up 0 bases and J gave up 4 bases; unmatched junction bases: 10. Germline-derived CDR1 and CDR2 are DFQATT and SNEGSKA (reference sequence). The CDR3, as DNA: TGCAGTGCTAGAGATCCCCGACTAGCGGGGGGGCTAGGCACCGGGGAGCTGTTTTTT. It specifies CSARDPRLAGGLGTGELFF.

The V gene is TRBV7-2, the J gene TRBJ2-5, with D maybe TRBD1 (6 bases). The CDR3 totals 16 residues. V was trimmed by 5 bases and J by 2 bases, leaving 18 bases between them. The germline V gene encodes CDR1 SGHTA and CDR2 FQGNSA. In nucleotides, the CDR3 is TGTGCCAGCAGCCTATTTCCGGGACACCGTCAAGAGACCCAGTACTTC. This codes for CASSLFPGHRQETQYF.

This clonotype has a handful of counts. The CDR3 DNA reads as TGTGCCAGCAGCTTAGTCAGGGGGACATACAATGAGCAGTTCTTC. Protein: CASSLVRGTYNEQFF. V is TRBV7-6 and J is TRBJ2-1, with 7 nucleotides matching TRBD1. Germline V gives CDR1 SGHVS, CDR2 FNYEAQ. The CDR3 contains 15 residues. The J segment lost 4 bases and the V segment lost 1 base, leaving 4 bases of the junction unmatched.

This chain links TRBV12-3 or TRBV12-4 with TRBJ2-1; D is perhaps TRBD2 (5 bases). V gave up 1 base and J gave up 6 bases, with 10 bases separating them. This CDR3 has 14 amino acids. This CDR3 reads CASSLDSGGNEQFF. CDR3 nucleotides: TGTGCCAGCAGTTTAGACAGCGGCGGCAATGAGCAGTTCTTC.

V is TRBV7-9 and J is TRBJ1-4, with 7 bases identical to TRBD1. Germline-derived CDR1 and CDR2 are SEHNR and FQNEAQ (reference sequence). The V and J ends lost 5 bases and 5 bases, in that order; junction bases with no gene match: 8. This CDR3 has 15 amino acids. The DNA for the CDR3 is TGTGCCAGCAGCGTTCTACTGGGACAGAATGAAAAACTGTTTTTT. This codes for CASSVLLGQNEKLFF.

The chain recombines TRBV7-8 with TRBJ1-1, with a tentative D call TRBD1 (5 bases). Germline CDR1 SGHVS, CDR2 FQNEAQ. The V gene lost 1 base and the J gene lost 10 bases, with 10 bases spanning the gap. This CDR3 has 12 amino acids. This CDR3 reads CASSLVSGGAFF. CDR3 DNA sequence: TGTGCCAGCAGCTTAGTCAGTGGGGGAGCTTTCTTT.

This sequence joins TRBV11-2 and TRBJ1-2; D gene unclear. V shed 0 bases and J shed 2 bases, with 16 bases lying between them. In germline, CDR1 is SGHAT, CDR2 FQNNGV. CDR3 length: 17 residues. The CDR3 here is CASSLEGARTSNYGYTF. Here the CDR3 DNA reads TGTGCCAGCAGCTTAGAAGGTGCCCGCACTTCGAACTATGGCTACACCTTC.

This clonotype was seen a handful of times. The chain is built from TRBV7-2 and TRBJ1-5, with no clear D. From germline, CDR1 is SGHTA and CDR2 FQGNSA. V shed 2 bases and J shed 7 bases, with 9 bases lying between them. There are 13 residues in the CDR3. The chain's CDR3 is CASSLNPGQPQHF. CDR3 DNA sequence: TGTGCCAGCAGCTTAAATCCCGGACAGCCCCAGCATTTT.

This clonotype was counted a few times. V usage is TRBV9 and J usage is TRBJ2-2, with 16 bases that match TRBD2. There are 16 residues in the CDR3. CDR1 and CDR2 (germline): SGDLS, YYNGEE. J was trimmed by 6 bases and V by 3 bases; bases with no gene match: 2. In DNA form, the CDR3 reads TGTGCCAGCAGCGCGGGACTAGCGGGGGGGCCCGGGGAGCTGTTTTTT. Translated: CASSAGLAGGPGELFF.

The genes are TRBV7-8 and TRBJ1-6; TRBD1 matches at 7 bases. V lost 1 base and J lost 10; bases outside the gene matches: 7. Germline CDR1 is SGHVS and CDR2 is FQNEAQ. There are 15 residues in the CDR3. The CDR3 loop is CASSLDAGGVSPLHF. The CDR3 region has the DNA TGTGCCAGCAGCTTAGATGCAGGGGGTGTGTCACCCCTCCACTTT.

This clonotype occurred a few times. The chain joins TRBV20-1 to TRBJ2-6; 7 nucleotides match TRBD1. The J segment lost 0 bases and the V segment lost 3 bases, leaving 11 bases of the junction unmatched. This CDR3 region has 18 residues. Germline lookup yields CDR1 DFQATT and CDR2 SNEGSKA (reference sequence). The CDR3 sequence: CSARPITGVGSGANVLTF. CDR3 nucleotide sequence: TGCAGTGCTAGGCCAATTACAGGGGTTGGCTCTGGGGCCAACGTCCTGACTTTC.

The sample holds a few counts of this clonotype. This chain connects TRBV7-2 to TRBJ2-3; weak D call: TRBD2 (5 bases). This CDR3 region has 15 residues. CDR1 is SGHTA and CDR2 is FQGNSA in the germline V gene. V was pared by 2 bases and J by 2 bases, with 11 bases between. The CDR3 DNA is TGTGCCAGCAGCTTAACGGGAACCTACACAGATACGCAGTATTTT. It specifies CASSLTGTYTDTQYF.

The chain combines TRBV6-5 with TRBJ2-7, with D unresolved. V shed 2 bases and J shed 5 bases, with 4 bases lying between them. The CDR3 extends over 11 amino acids. Germline V gene sequence: CDR1 MNHEY, CDR2 SVGAGI. The CDR3, as DNA: TGTGCCAGCAGTTACGGTGACGAGCAGTACTTC. Amino acid sequence: CASSYGDEQYF.

The chain couples TRBV7-9 to TRBJ2-7; D is undetermined. From germline, CDR1 is SEHNR and CDR2 FQNEAQ (reference sequence). This CDR3 has 14 residues. Trimming cost V 5 bases and J 0 bases, with 11 bases left between them. The CDR3 reads CASSVKGSSYEQYF. DNA of the CDR3: TGTGCCAGCAGCGTTAAGGGCAGCTCCTACGAGCAGTACTTC.

This sequence joins TRBV5-1 and TRBJ1-2; tentatively, D is TRBD1 (5 bases). Germline V lookup: CDR1 SGHRS, CDR2 YFSETQ. V lost 2 bases to trimming and J lost 2 bases, with 19 bases between them. CDR3 length: 17 amino acids. The CDR3 sequence is CASSFQLRGRVNYGYTF. CDR3 sequence (DNA): TGCGCCAGCAGCTTTCAGCTCCGGGGCCGGGTGAACTATGGCTACACCTTC.

At least ten counts were recorded for this clonotype. The chain carries TRBV27 and TRBJ2-7; TRBD2 agrees at 14 bases. CDR3 length equals 16 residues. CDR1 and CDR2 from the germline V gene are MNHEY and SMNVEV (reference sequence). V lost 8 bases to trimming and J lost 2 bases; unmatched junction nucleotides: 8. CDR3 amino acids: CASRTSGGPTTYEQYF. The DNA for the CDR3 is TGTGCCAGCCGGACTAGCGGGGGGCCTACGACCTACGAGCAGTACTTC.

V is TRBV7-8 and J is TRBJ2-2; tentatively, D is TRBD1 or TRBD2 (6 bases each). CDR1 SGHVS and CDR2 FQNEAQ come from the germline V gene. The CDR3 is made up of 16 amino acids. Trimming stripped 2 bases from V and 6 bases from J, with 16 bases between. CDR3 in DNA: TGTGCCAGCAGCTTAAGTTTATCGGGGGCGCCCGGGGAGCTGTTTTTT. This sequence encodes CASSLSLSGAPGELFF.

The chain links TRBV28 to TRBJ1-1; no definite D call. The germline gives CDR1 MDHEN, CDR2 SYDVKM. CDR3 length: 15 amino acids. Trimming pared 0 bases from V and 3 bases from J, leaving 11 bases between. For the CDR3, the DNA is TGTGCCAGCAGTTTATGGTTAGATTCGGACACTGAAGCTTTCTTT. Translation: CASSLWLDSDTEAFF.

V gene TRBV4-1 combines with J gene TRBJ2-5; 9 nucleotides agree with TRBD1. Germline trimming cut 1 base from V and 5 bases from J; bases unmatched to any gene: 5. This CDR3 contains 15 residues. From germline, CDR1 is MGHRA and CDR2 YSYEKL. The CDR3 DNA reads TGCGCCAGCAGCCAAGCGGGACAGGGTAGTGAGACCCAGTACTTC. Encoded protein: CASSQAGQGSETQYF.